This TCR beta chain was sequenced for a study of cytomegalovirus exposure and HLA in healthy donors. PCR used 60 Vbeta primers and 13 Jbeta primers. The protocol was immunoSEQ multiplex PCR, while the TCRdb copy is restricted to in-frame clones and leaves out a portion. This sample has 150,000 to 200,000 clones, with around 82% found just once. V shed 3 bases and J 5 bases; nucleotides not matched to a gene: 7. Looked up from germline, CDR1 is MNHEY and CDR2 is SMNVEV (reference sequence). The CDR3 contains 15 residues. Sequencing was carried out using PBMCs. The origin of this receptor is a woman in her twenties or thirties in good health and CMV-seropositive. The genes are TRBV27 and TRBJ2-3, with 8 positions matching TRBD2. In DNA form, the CDR3 reads TGTGCCAGCAGTTTGCGAGGGCTAGCGGGAGATACGCAGTATTTT. Encoded protein: CASSLRGLAGDTQYF.